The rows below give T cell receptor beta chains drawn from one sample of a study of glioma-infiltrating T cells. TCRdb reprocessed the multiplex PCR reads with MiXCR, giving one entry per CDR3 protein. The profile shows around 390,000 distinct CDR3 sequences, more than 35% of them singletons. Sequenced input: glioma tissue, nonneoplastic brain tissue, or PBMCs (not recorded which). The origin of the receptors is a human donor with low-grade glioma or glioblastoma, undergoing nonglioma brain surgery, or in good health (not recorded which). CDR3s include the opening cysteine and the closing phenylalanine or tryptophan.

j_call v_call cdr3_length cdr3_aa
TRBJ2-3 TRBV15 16 CATSRDRDRRTDTQYF
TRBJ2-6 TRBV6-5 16 CASSYSKGTGANVLTF
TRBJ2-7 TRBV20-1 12 CSARALSYEQYF
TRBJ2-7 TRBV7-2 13 CASSSGTRGEQYF
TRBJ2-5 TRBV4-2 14 CASSQEPGTETQYF
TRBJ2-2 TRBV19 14 CASSKDANTGELFF
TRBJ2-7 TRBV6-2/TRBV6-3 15 CASSYHPGGAYEQYF
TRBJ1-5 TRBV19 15 CASSIADRVIQPQHF
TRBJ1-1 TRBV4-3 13 CASSQDRLSRAFF
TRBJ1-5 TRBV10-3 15 CATTQGWRDNQPQHF
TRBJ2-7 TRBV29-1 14 CSVDSLAGGNEQYF
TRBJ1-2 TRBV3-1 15 CASSQLTGGIYGYTF
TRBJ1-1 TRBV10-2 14 CASSATRVNTEAFF
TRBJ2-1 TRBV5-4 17 CASSYESFPFPYNEQFF
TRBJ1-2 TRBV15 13 CATSRGTNYGYTF
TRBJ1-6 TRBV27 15 CASRPTVGPNSPLHF
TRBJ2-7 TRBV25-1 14 CASSEIRGSYEQYF
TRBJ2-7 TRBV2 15 CASSELGADYNEQYF
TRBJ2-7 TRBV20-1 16 CSARLLAGAPRAEQYF
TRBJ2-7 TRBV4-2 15 CASSPPPGVAVEQYF
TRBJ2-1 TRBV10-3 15 CAISDRLAGGNEQFF
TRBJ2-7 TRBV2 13 CASSAFQGAEQYF
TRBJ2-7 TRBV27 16 CASSPIAFQGGYEQYF
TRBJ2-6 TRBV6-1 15 CASRTHLGGANVLTF
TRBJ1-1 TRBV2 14 CASSATEADTEAFF